Sequencing of this T cell receptor (beta chain) was carried out in a study of cytomegalovirus exposure and HLA in healthy donors. Turning to the study itself: One earlier analysis, a look at approximately 190 million T cells, found some 100 million unique TCR beta sequences.

Study-wide results and caveats: TCR beta V- and J-gene trimming was later associated with a missense DCLRE1C variant. A few of the chains that were CMV-associated were confirmed in vitro to be specific for CMV antigens.

The CDR3 has 12 residues. V lost 6 bases to trimming and J lost 8 bases, with 14 bases between them. Germline V CDR1 and CDR2: GTSNPN, SVGIG (reference sequence). Primers: 60 Vbeta forward and 13 Jbeta reverse. Repertoires were generated with immunoSEQ multiplex PCR, while TCRdb's copy carries only in-frame clones and drops some. The sample gives around 100,000 clones, around three quarters of which show up once; roughly 0.9% is in the top ten. The sample holds a few counts of this clone. Its specificity is not known. The TCR originated in a woman in her 30s in good health and CMV-seronegative. The sequenced sample consisted of PBMCs. The V gene is TRBV30, the J gene TRBJ1-3, with unresolved D. The CDR3 DNA reads as TGTGCCTGTCGACACGGAACGGACACCATATATTTT. Protein: CACRHGTDTIYF.